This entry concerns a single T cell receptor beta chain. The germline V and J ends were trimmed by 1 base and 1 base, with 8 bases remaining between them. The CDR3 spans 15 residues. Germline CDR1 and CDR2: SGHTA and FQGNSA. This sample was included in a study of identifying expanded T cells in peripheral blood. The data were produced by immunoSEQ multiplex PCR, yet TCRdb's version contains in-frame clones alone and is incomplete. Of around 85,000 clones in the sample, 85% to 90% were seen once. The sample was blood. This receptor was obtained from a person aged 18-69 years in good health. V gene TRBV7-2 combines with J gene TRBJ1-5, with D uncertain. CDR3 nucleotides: TGTGCCAGCAGCTTAGTAGGGCAGAGCAATCAGCCCCAGCATTTT. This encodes CASSLVGQSNQPQHF.